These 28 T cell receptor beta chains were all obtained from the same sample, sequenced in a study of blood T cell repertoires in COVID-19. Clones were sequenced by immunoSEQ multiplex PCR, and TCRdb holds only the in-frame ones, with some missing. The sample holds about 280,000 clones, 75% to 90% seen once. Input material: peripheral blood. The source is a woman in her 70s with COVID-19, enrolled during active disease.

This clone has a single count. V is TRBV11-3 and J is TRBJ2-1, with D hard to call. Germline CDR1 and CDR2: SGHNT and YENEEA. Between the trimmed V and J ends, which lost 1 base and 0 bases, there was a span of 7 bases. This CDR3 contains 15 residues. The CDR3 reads CASSLGSISYNEQFF. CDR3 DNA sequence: TGTGCCAGCAGCTTAGGAAGCATCTCCTACAATGAGCAGTTCTTC.

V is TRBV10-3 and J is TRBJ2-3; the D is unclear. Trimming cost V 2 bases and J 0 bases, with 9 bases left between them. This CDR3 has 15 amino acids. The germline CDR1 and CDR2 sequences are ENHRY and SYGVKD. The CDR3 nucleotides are TGTGCCATCAGTGAGGGTCTGACAAGCACAGATACGCAGTATTTT. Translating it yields CAISEGLTSTDTQYF.

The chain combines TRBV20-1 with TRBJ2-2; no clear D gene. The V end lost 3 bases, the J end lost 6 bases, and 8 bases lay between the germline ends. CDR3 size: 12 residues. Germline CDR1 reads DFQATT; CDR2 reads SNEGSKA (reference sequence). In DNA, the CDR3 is TGCAGTGCTAGTTCGGGTCCCGGGGAGCTGTTTTTT. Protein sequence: CSASSGPGELFF.

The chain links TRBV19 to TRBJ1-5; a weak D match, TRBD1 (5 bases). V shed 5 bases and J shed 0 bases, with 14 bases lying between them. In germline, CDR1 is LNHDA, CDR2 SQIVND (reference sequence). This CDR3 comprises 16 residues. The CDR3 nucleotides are TGTGCCAGTAGTTCTTATGACAGAAATAGCAATCAGCCCCAGCATTTT. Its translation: CASSSYDRNSNQPQHF.

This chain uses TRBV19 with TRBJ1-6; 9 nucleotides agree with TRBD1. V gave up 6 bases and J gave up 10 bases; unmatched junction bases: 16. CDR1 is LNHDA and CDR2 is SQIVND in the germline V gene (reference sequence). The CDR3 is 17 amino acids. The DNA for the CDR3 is TGTGCCAGTAGGACCGGGACAGGGTCCGTGACGGGGTCACCCCTCCACTTT. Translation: CASRTGTGSVTGSPLHF.

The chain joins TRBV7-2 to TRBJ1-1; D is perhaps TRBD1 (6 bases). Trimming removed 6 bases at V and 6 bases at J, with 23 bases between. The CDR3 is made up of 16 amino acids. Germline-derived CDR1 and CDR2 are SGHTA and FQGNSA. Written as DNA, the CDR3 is TGTGCCAGCAGTACTAAAGGCGGGGGGCTGGGCGCTGAAGCTTTCTTT. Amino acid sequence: CASSTKGGGLGAEAFF. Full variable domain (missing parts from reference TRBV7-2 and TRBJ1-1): GAGVSQSPSNKVTEKGKDVELRCDPISGHTALYWYRQSLGQGLEFLIYFQGNSAPDKSGLPSDRFSAERTGGSVSTLTIQRTQQEDSAVYLCASSTKGGGLGAEAFFGQGTRLTVV.

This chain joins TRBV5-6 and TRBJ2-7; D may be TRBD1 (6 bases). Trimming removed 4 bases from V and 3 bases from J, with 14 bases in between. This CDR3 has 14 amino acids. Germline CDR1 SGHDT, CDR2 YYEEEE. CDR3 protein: CASSQVDRNYEQYF. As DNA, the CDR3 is TGTGCCAGCAGCCAAGTGGACAGAAACTACGAGCAGTACTTC.

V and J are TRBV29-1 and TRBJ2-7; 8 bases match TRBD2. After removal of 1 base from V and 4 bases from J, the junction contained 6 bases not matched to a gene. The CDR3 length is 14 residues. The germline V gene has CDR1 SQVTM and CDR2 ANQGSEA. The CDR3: CSVEGSGGHYEQYF. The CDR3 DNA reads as TGCAGCGTTGAAGGGAGCGGGGGTCATTACGAGCAGTACTTC.

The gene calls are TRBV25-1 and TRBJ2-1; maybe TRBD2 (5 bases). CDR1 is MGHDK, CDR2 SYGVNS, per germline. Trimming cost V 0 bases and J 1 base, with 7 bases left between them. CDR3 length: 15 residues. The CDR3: CASSEYTGSYNEQFF. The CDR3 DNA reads TGTGCCAGCAGTGAATATACGGGGTCCTACAATGAGCAGTTCTTC.

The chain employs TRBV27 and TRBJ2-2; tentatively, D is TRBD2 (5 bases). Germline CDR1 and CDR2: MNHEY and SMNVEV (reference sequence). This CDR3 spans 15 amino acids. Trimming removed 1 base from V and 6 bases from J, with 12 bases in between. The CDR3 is CASSLFPGAAGELFF. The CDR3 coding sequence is TGTGCCAGCAGTTTATTCCCCGGAGCGGCCGGGGAGCTGTTTTTT.

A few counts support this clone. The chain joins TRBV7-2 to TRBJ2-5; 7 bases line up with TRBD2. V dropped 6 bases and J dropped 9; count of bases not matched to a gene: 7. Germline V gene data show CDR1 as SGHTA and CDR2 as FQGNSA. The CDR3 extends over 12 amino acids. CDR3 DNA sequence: TGTGCCAGCAGTTCAACTAGCGCGGCCCAGTACTTC. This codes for CASSSTSAAQYF.

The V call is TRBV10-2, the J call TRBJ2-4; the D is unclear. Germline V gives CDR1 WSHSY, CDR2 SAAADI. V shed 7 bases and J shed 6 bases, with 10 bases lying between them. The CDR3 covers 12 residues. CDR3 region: CASTSPSNIQYF. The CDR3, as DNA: TGCGCCAGCACCTCTCCCTCAAACATTCAGTACTTC.

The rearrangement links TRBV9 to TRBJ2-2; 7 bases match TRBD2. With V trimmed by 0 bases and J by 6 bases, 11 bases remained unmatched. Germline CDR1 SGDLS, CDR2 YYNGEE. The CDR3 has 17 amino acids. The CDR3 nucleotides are TGTGCCAGCAGCGTAGGAGTGGGCGGGGGATCATCCGGGGAGCTGTTTTTT. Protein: CASSVGVGGGSSGELFF.

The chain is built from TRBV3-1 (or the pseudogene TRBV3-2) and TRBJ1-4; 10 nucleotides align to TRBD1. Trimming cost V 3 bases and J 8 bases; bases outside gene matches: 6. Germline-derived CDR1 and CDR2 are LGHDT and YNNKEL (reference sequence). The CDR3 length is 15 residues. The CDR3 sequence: CASSQVRDRGEKLFF. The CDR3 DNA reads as TGTGCCAGCAGCCAGGTCCGGGACAGGGGAGAAAAACTGTTTTTT.

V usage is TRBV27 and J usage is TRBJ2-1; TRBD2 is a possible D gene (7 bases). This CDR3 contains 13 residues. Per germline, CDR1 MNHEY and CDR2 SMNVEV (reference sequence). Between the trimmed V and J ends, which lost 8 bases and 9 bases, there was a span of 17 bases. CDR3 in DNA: TGTGCCAGCTCCTGGGGGGGGCCCCCTGAGCAGTTCTTC. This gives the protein CASSWGGPPEQFF.

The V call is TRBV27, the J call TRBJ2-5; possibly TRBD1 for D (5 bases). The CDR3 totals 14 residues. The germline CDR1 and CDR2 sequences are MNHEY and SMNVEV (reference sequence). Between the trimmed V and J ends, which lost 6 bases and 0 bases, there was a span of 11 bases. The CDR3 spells CASRAFRDQETQYF. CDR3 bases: TGTGCCAGCAGAGCGTTCAGGGACCAAGAGACCCAGTACTTC.

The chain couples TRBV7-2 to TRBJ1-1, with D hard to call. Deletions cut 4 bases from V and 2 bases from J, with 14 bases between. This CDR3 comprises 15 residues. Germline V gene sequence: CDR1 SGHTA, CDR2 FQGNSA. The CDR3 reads CASSWPGGINTEAFF. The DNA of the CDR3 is TGTGCCAGCAGCTGGCCCGGAGGGATTAACACTGAAGCTTTCTTT.

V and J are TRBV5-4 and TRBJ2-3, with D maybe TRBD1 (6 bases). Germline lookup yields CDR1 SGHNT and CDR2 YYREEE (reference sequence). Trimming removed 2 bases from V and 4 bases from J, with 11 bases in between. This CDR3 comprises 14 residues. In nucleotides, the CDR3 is TGTGCCAGCAGCTTACGTTCAGGGGCAGATACGCAGTATTTT. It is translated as CASSLRSGADTQYF.

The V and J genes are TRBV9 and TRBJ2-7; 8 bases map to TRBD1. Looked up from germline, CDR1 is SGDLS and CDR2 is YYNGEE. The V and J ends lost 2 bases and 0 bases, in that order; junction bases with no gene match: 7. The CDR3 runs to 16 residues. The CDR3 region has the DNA TGTGCCAGCAGCGTTGGGGACAGGCCAGCCTCCTACGAGCAGTACTTC. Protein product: CASSVGDRPASYEQYF.

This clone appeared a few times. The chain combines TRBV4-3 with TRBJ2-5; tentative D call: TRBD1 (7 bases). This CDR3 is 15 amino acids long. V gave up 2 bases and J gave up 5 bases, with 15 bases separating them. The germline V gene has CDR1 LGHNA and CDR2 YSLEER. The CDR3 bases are TGCGCCAGCAGCCAATACGGGGGCAGGGGGGAGACCCAGTACTTC. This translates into CASSQYGGRGETQYF.

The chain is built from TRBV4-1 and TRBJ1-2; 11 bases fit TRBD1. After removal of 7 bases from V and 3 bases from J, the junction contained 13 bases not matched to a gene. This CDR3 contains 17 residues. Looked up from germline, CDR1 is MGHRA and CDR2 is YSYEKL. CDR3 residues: CASTREAGTGGHYGYTF. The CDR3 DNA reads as TGCGCCAGCACCAGAGAAGCCGGGACAGGGGGTCACTATGGCTACACCTTC.

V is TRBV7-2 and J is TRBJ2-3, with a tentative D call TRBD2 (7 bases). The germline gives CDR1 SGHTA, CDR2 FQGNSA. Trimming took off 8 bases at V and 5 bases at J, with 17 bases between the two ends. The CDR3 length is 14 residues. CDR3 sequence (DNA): TGTGCCAGCCTCCTTGGGGGGGGGCAAGATACGCAGTATTTT. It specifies CASLLGGGQDTQYF.

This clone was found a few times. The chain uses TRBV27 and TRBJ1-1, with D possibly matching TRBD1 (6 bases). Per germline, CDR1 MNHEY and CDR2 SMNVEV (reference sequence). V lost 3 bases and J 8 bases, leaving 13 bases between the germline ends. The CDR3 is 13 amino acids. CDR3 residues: CASSFRAGTEAFF. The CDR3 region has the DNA TGTGCCAGCAGTTTTCGGGCCGGGACAGAAGCTTTCTTT.

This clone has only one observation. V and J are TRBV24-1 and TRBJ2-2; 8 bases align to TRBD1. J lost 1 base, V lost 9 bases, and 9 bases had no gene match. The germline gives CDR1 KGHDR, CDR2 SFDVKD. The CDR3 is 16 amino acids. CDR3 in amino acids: CATGEPGTGNTGELFF. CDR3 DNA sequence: TGTGCCACCGGAGAGCCCGGGACAGGGAACACCGGGGAGCTGTTTTTT.

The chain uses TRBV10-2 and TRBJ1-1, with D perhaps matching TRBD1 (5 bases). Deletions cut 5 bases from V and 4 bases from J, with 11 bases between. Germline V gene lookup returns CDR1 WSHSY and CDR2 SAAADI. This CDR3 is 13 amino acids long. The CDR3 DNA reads TGCGCCAGCAGTCCCGCGGGGGGCACTGAAGCTTTCTTT. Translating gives CASSPAGGTEAFF.

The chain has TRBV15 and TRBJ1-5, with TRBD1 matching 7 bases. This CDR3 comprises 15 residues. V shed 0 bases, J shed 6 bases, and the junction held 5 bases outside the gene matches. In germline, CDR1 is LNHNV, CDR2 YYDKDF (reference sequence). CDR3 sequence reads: CATSRDRAGGQPQHF. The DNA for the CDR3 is TGTGCCACCAGCAGAGATCGGGCAGGGGGTCAGCCCCAGCATTTT.

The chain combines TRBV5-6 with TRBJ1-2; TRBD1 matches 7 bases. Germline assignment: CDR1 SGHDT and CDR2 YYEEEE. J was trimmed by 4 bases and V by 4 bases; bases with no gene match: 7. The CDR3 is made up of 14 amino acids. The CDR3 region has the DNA TGTGCCAGCAGCAAGGACAGGCTTGGCTATGGCTACACCTTC. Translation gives CASSKDRLGYGYTF.

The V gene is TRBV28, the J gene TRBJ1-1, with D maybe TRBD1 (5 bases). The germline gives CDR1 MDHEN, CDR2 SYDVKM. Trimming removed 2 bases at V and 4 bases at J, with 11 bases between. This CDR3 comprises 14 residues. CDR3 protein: CASSLPQGRTEAFF. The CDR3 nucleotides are TGTGCCAGCAGTTTACCCCAGGGTCGCACTGAAGCTTTCTTT.